Included here is one TCR beta chain sequence, with context. As yet, its antigen is unknown. Trimming left V 3 bases short and J 3 bases short, with 8 bases between. The V gene's germline CDR1 is SGHTA and CDR2 FQGTGA. CDR3 length: 14 residues. Methods used by the authors: Per sample, the median was approximately 100,000 TCRs, with values from about 24,000 to 680,000. TCRdb reanalysed the RACE reads using MiXCR and keeps one entry per CDR3 protein. Here the V and J calls rest on TCRdb's processing, not on the authors' analysis. Of fewer than 55,000 distinct CDR3 sequences in the sample, 9% to 10% were seen once. The sample originates from a study of human T cells and chemical hapten exposure. As for the study in general: Throughout a study of roughly 24 weeks, patients underwent weekly scalp administration of diphenylcyclopropenone doses. General observations from the study: Versus controls, significantly more large CDR3 similarity clusters arose from expanded TCRs.

Time point in this sample: patch test 3, about 24 weeks after DPC sensitization. Treatment in this sample: therapeutic diphenylcyclopropenone sensitization with weekly scalp DPC. Donors were 18 to 70-year-old alopecia patients suitable for DPC. The clonotype originates from a woman aged 40 to 49 with alopecia areata. Some clones in this sample may be carry-over from other donors' samples. The sequencing used whole blood, collected in connection with sensitization to the hapten diphenylcyclopropenone (DPC). The chain is built from TRBV7-3 and TRBJ2-2; D gene uncertain. The CDR3 spells CASSFLADTGELFF. In nucleotides, the CDR3 is TGTGCCAGCAGCTTCCTTGCCGACACCGGGGAGCTGTTTTTT. The whole variable domain, filled in from reference TRBV7-3 and TRBJ2-2, reads GAGVSQTPSNKVTEKGKYVELRCDPISGHTALYWYRQSLGQGPEFLIYFQGTGAADDSGLPNDRFFAVRPEGSVSTLKIQRTERGDSAVYLCASSFLADTGELFFGEGSRLTVL.